These 14 T cell receptor beta chains came from one sample sequenced in a study of blood T cell repertoires in COVID-19. The protocol was immunoSEQ multiplex PCR, while the TCRdb copy is restricted to in-frame clones and leaves out a portion. The data contain about 180,000 clones, 70% to 90% of them singletons. Sequencing was performed on peripheral blood. Receptors were obtained from a man aged 50-59 years with active or convalescent COVID-19.

The DNA for the CDR3 is TGCGCCAGCAGCCAATCTCTCCGGGACAAAAGGGAGACCCAGTACTTC. Translated: CASSQSLRDKRETQYF. V usage is TRBV4-1 and J usage is TRBJ2-5, with D possibly TRBD1 on 6 matching bases. The CDR3 spans 16 residues. Trimming shortened V by 2 bases and J by 5 bases, and 18 bases separated the two germline ends. The germline CDR1 and CDR2 sequences are MGHRA and YSYEKL.

This sequence joins TRBV4-3 and TRBJ1-2; D ambiguous. Germline V gene sequence: CDR1 LGHNA, CDR2 YSLEER. Trimming cost V 1 base and J 4 bases, with 10 bases left between them. The CDR3 is 14 residues long. Written as DNA, the CDR3 is TGCGCCAGCAGCCAAGGTGGAGGAAGCTATGGCTACACCTTC. It encodes CASSQGGGSYGYTF.

The chain is built from TRBV5-1 and TRBJ2-3, with TRBD1 matching over 8 bases. Germline CDR1 SGHRS, CDR2 YFSETQ. The CDR3 sequence is 16 residues long. With V trimmed by 0 bases and J by 2 bases, 5 bases remained unmatched. The CDR3, as DNA: TGCGCCAGCAGCTTGGCCCCAGGGGGCTCCACAGATACGCAGTATTTT. Translation: CASSLAPGGSTDTQYF.

The V call is TRBV27, the J call TRBJ1-2; the D gene is possibly TRBD1 (5 bases). CDR3 length equals 14 residues. V was pared by 6 bases and J by 8 bases, with 19 bases between. From germline, CDR1 is MNHEY and CDR2 SMNVEV (reference sequence). The CDR3, as DNA: TGTGCCAGCAGGCCGACGGGACGGGCGGGGGGCTACACCTTC. It yields the protein CASRPTGRAGGYTF.

The chain links TRBV9 to TRBJ1-1; D perhaps matches TRBD1 (6 bases). V was cut by 4 bases and J by 6 bases, with 13 bases left in between. This CDR3 comprises 13 residues. CDR1 is SGDLS, CDR2 YYNGEE, per germline. The CDR3 coding sequence is TGTGCCAGCAGCCTAACAGGGTTCGCTGAAGCTTTCTTT. This encodes CASSLTGFAEAFF.

In nucleotides, the CDR3 is TGTGCCTGGAGTCCAGGACTTCTGGCGGGGAACACTGAAGCTTTCTTT. This sequence encodes CAWSPGLLAGNTEAFF. The chain couples TRBV30 to TRBJ1-1; D uncertain. CDR1 is GTSNPN and CDR2 is SVGIG in the germline V gene (reference sequence). This CDR3 has 16 amino acids. V dropped 2 bases and J dropped 1 base, with 17 bases sitting between them.

CDR3 nucleotides: TGTGCCAGCAAAGCGGGAGGGGGCGATGAGCAGTTCTTC. It encodes CASKAGGGDEQFF. The chain uses TRBV9 and TRBJ2-1; 10 nucleotides agree with TRBD2. The CDR3 is 13 residues long. The V segment lost 6 bases and the J segment 8 bases; nucleotides outside the gene matches: 5. Germline lookup yields CDR1 SGDLS and CDR2 YYNGEE.

The genes are TRBV10-3 and TRBJ2-1; TRBD2 is a possible D gene (7 bases). CDR1 ENHRY and CDR2 SYGVKD come from the germline V gene. Trimming cost V 0 bases and J 2 bases, with 11 bases left between them. CDR3 length: 16 amino acids. CDR3: CAISESTGGAYNEQFF. DNA of the CDR3: TGTGCCATCAGTGAGTCGACGGGGGGCGCCTACAATGAGCAGTTCTTC.

In regard to this clone: A read error may produce the germline difference seen at one junction end. The CDR3 DNA follows: TGTGCCACCGGTGATGAATTACAGGGGGTGAATGAGCAGTTCTTC. Translating it yields CATGDELQGVNEQFF. The gene calls are TRBV24-1 and TRBJ2-1; TRBD1 agrees at 8 bases. Germline loops: CDR1 KGHDR, CDR2 SFDVKD. The CDR3 has 15 amino acids.

This rearrangement joins TRBV10-3 to TRBJ1-1; 11 bases agree with TRBD1. Germline V gene data show CDR1 as ENHRY and CDR2 as SYGVKD. Trimming cost V 3 bases and J 3 bases; bases outside gene matches: 9. The CDR3 spans 17 residues. The CDR3 DNA is TGTGCCATCAGTGACCCTGGACAGGGGGCGACGGACACTGAAGCTTTCTTT. It encodes CAISDPGQGATDTEAFF.

J is TRBJ1-1 and V is TRBV5-1, with TRBD1 as a possible D gene (6 bases). CDR3 length: 16 amino acids. Germline loops: CDR1 SGHRS, CDR2 YFSETQ. V was clipped by 0 bases and J by 5 bases, with 17 bases between them. CDR3 loop: CASSLEGGARRTEAFF. The CDR3 DNA is TGCGCCAGCAGCTTGGAGGGGGGGGCGAGAAGGACTGAAGCTTTCTTT. Full variable domain (rest looked up from reference TRBV5-1 and TRBJ1-1): KAGVTQTPRYLIKTRGQQVTLSCSPISGHRSVSWYQQTPGQGLQFLFEYFSETQRNKGNFPGRFSGRQFSNSRSEMNVSTLELGDSALYLCASSLEGGARRTEAFFGQGTRLTVV.

This clone was seen a handful of times. The chain is built from TRBV6-5 and TRBJ2-5; possible D gene TRBD2, 5 bases. The CDR3 sequence is 15 residues long. Trimming took off 0 bases at V and 4 bases at J, with 12 bases between the two ends. The germline V gene has CDR1 MNHEY and CDR2 SVGAGI. DNA of the CDR3: TGTGCCAGCAGTTACTCTACGGGATTGGGAGAGACCCAGTACTTC. Amino acid sequence: CASSYSTGLGETQYF.

The chain couples TRBV19 to TRBJ1-1; 7 positions match TRBD1. In germline, CDR1 is LNHDA, CDR2 SQIVND (reference sequence). V shed 7 bases, J shed 11 bases, and the junction held 16 bases outside the gene matches. The CDR3 totals 14 residues. The CDR3 here is CASTIGGQVARAFF. The CDR3 DNA follows: TGTGCCAGTACCATAGGCGGACAGGTCGCGAGGGCTTTCTTT.

This clone was observed once. The DNA is omitted, as the CDR3 cannot be located on it reliably, and the CDR3 follows TCRdb's listing. This chain uses TRBV21-1 with TRBJ1-5; the table's D call, TRBD1, has no DNA check behind it. TRBV21-1 is deemed a pseudogene. The CDR3 spans 17 amino acids, including both terminal residues. The CDR3 spells CASVGVGTGDGNQPQHF.